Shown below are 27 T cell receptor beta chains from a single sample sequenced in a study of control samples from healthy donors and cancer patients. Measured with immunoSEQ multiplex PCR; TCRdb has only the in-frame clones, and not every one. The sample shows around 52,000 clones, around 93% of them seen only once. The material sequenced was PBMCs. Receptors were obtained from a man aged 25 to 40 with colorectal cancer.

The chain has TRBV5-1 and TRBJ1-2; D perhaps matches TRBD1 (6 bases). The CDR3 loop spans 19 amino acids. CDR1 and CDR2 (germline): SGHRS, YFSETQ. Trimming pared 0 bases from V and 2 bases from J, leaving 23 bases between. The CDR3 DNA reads TGCGCCAGCAGCTTGGATCCCCCGGGCAGGTCGGGGGCCAACTATGGCTACACCTTC. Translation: CASSLDPPGRSGANYGYTF.

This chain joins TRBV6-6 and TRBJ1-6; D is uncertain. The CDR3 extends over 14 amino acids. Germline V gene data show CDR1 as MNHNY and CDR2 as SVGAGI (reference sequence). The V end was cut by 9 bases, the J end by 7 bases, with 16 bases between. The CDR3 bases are TGTGCCAGTCGTTTATGGCAACCAAATTCACCCCTCCACTTT. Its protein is CASRLWQPNSPLHF.

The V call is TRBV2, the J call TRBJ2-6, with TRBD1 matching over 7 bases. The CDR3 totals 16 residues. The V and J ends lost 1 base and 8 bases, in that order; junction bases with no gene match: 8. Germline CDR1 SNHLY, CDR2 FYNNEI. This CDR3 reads CASSEGIGGRTNVLTF. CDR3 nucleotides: TGTGCCAGCAGTGAAGGTATAGGGGGCAGGACCAACGTCCTGACTTTC. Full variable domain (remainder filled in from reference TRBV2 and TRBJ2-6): EPEVTQTPSHQVTQMGQEVILRCVPISNHLYFYWYRQILGQKVEFLVSFYNNEISEKSEIFDDQFSVERPDGSNFTLKIRSTKLEDSAMYFCASSEGIGGRTNVLTFGAGSRLTVL.

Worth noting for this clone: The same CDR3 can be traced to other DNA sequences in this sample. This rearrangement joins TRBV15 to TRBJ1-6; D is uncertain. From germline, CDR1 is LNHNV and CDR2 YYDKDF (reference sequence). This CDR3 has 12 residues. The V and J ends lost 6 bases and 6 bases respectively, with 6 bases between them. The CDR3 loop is CATSRPNSPLHF. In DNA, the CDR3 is TGTGCCACCAGTCGGCCTAATTCACCCCTCCACTTT.

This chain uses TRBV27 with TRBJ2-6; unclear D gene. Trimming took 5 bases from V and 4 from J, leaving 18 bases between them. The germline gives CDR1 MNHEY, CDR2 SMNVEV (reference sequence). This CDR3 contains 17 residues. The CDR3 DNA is TGTGCCAGCAGTCTCCGACCCCAAAGGTCCGGGGCCAACGTCCTGACTTTC. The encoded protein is CASSLRPQRSGANVLTF.

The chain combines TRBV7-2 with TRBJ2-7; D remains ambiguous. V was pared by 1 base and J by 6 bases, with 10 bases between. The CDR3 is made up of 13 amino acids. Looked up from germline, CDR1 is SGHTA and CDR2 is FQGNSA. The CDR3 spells CASSLDRGREQYF. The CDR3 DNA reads TGTGCCAGCAGCTTAGATCGCGGTCGCGAGCAGTACTTC.

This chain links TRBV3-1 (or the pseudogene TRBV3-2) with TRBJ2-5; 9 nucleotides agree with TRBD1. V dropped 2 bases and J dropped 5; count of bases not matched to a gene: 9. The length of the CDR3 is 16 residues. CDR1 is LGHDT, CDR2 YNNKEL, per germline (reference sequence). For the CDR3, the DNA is TGTGCCAGCAGCCAACCGGGACAGGGTATCGGGGAGACCCAGTACTTC. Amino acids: CASSQPGQGIGETQYF.

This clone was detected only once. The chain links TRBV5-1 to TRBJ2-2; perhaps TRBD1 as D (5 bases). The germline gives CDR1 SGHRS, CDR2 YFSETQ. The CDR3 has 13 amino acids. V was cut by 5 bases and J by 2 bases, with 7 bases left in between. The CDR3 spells CASRRGNTGELFF. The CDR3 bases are TGCGCCAGCAGAAGGGGTAACACCGGGGAGCTGTTTTTT.

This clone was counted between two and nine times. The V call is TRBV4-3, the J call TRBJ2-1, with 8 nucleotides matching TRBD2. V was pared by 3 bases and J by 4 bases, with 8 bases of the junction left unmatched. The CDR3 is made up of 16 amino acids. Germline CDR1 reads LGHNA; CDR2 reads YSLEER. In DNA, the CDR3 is TGCGCCAGCAGCCAGAGCGGGGGTGGCTCTTACAATGAGCAGTTCTTC. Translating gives CASSQSGGGSYNEQFF.

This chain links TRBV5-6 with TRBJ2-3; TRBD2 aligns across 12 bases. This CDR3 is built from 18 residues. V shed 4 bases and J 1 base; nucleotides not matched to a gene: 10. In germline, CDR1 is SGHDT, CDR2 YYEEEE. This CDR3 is CASSTGLAGHRGTDTQYF. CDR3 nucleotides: TGTGCCAGCAGCACCGGACTAGCGGGGCACCGGGGCACAGATACGCAGTATTTT.

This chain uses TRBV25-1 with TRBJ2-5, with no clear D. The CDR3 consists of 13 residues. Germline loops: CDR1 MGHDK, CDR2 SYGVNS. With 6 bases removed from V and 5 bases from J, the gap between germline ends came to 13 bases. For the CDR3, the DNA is TGTGCCAGCAGAGCCCGGCCATGGGAGACCCAGTACTTC. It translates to CASRARPWETQYF.

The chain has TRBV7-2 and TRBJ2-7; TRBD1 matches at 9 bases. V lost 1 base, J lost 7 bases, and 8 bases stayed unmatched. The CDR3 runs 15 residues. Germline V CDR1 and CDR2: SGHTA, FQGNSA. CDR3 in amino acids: CASSLEGGTGREQYF. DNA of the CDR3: TGTGCCAGCAGCTTAGAAGGCGGGACAGGGAGGGAGCAGTACTTC.

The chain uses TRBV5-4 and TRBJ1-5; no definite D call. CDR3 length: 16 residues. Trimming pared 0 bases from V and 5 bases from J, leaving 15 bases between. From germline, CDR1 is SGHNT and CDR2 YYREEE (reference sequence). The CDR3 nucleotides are TGTGCCAGCAGCTTGGGGCCGCATCTCTCAGATCAGCCCCAGCATTTT. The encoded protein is CASSLGPHLSDQPQHF.

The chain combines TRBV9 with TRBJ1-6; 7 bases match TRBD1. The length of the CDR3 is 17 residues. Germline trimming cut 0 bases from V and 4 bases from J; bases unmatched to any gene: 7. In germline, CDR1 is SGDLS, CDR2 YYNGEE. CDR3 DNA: TGTGCCAGCAGCGTAGGTGTGGGACAGACTTATAATTCACCCCTCCACTTT. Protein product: CASSVGVGQTYNSPLHF.

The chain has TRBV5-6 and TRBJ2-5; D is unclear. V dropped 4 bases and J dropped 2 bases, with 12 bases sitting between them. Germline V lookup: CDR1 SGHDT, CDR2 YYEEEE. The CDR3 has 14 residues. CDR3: CASSLGLGQETQYF. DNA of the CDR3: TGTGCCAGCAGCCTGGGTCTCGGGCAAGAGACCCAGTACTTC.

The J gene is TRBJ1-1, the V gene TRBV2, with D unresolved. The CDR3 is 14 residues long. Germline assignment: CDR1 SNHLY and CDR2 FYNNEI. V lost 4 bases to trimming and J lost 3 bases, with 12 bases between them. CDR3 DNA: TGTGCCAGCAGTGGGAGGTTCCTGGACACTGAAGCTTTCTTT. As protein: CASSGRFLDTEAFF.

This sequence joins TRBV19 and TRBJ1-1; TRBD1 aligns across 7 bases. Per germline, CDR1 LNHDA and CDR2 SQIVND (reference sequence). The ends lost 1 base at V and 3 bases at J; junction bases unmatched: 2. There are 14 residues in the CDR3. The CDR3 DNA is TGTGCCAGTAGTATAGGACAGGGTGACACTGAAGCTTTCTTT. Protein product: CASSIGQGDTEAFF.

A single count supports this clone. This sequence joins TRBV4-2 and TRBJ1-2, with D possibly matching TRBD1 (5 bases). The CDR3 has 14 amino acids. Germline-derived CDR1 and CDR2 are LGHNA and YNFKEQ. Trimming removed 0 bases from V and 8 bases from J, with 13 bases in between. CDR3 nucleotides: TGTGCCAGCAGCCAAGACGGGGCCTACGGGGGCTACACCTTC. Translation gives CASSQDGAYGGYTF.

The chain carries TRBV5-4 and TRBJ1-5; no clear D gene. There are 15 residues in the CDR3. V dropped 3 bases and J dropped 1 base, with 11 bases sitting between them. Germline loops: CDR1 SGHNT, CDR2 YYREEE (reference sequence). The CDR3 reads CASSSEGISNQPQHF. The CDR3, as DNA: TGTGCCAGCAGCTCAGAAGGGATCAGCAATCAGCCCCAGCATTTT.

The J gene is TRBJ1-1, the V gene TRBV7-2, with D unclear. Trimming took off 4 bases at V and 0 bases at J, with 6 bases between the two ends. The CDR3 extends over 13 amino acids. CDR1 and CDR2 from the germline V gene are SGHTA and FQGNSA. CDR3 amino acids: CASSSLVNTEAFF. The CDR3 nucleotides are TGTGCCAGCAGCTCCCTAGTGAACACTGAAGCTTTCTTT.

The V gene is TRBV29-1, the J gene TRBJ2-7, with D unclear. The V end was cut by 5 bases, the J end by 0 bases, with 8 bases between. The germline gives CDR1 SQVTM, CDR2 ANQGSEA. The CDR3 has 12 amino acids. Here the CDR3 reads CSVQESSYEQYF. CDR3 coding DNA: TGCAGCGTTCAGGAGAGCTCCTACGAGCAGTACTTC.

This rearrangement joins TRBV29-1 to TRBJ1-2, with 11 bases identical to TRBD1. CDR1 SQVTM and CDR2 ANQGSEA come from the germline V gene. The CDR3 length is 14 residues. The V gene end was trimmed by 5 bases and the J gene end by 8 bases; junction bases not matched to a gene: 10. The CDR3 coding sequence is TGCAGCGTTCCCGGGACAGGGGGTTCGCGGGGCTACACCTTC. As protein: CSVPGTGGSRGYTF.

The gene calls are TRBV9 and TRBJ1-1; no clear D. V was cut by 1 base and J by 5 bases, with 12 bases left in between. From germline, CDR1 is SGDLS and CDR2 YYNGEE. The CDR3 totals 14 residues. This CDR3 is CASSVQPLGTEAFF. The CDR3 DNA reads TGTGCCAGCAGCGTACAACCCCTGGGAACTGAAGCTTTCTTT.

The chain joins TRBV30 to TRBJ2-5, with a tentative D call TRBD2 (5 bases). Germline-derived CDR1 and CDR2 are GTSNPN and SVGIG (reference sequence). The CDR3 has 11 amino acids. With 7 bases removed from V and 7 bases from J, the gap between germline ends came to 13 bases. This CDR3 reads CASDRGRTQYF. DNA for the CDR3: TGTGCCTCGGACCGGGGTCGGACCCAGTACTTC. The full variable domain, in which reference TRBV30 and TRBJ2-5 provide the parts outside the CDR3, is SQTIHQWPATLVQPVGSPLSLECTVEGTSNPNLYWYRQAAGRGLQLLFYSVGIGQISSEVPQNLSASRPQDRQFILSSKKLLLSDSGFYLCASDRGRTQYFGPGTRLLVL.

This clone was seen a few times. CDR3 sequence: CASSNCSWRGGQVYFF. In nucleotides, the CDR3 is TGTGCCAGCAGCAATTGTTCCTGGCGGGGGGGCCAAGTTTATTTCTTC. V gene TRBV3-1 (or the pseudogene TRBV3-2) combines with J gene TRBJ2-1; 9 nucleotides align to TRBD2. The CDR3 totals 16 residues. The V segment lost 5 bases and the J segment 16 bases; nucleotides outside the gene matches: 21. Germline CDR1 reads LGHDT; CDR2 reads YNNKEL (reference sequence).

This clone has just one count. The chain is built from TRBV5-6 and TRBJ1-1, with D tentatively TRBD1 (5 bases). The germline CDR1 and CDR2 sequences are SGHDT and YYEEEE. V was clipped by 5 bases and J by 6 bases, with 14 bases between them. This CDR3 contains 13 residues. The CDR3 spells CASSPAGGAEAFF. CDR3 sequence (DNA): TGTGCCAGCAGTCCCGCCGGGGGGGCTGAAGCTTTCTTT.

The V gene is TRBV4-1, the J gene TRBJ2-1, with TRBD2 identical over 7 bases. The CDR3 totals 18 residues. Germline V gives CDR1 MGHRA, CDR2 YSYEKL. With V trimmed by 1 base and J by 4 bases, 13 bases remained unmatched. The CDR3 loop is CASSQAPREVRVYNEQFF. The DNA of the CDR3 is TGCGCCAGCAGCCAAGCCCCACGGGAGGTCCGAGTTTACAATGAGCAGTTCTTC.